Listed here are 16 T cell receptor beta chains from one sample, sequenced in a study of T-cell memory formation after mild COVID-19. TCRdb reprocessed the 5' RACE reads with MiXCR, giving one entry per CDR3 protein. The sample yields about 470,000 distinct CDR3 sequences, roughly 20% seen once. Sequenced: PBMCs or a T cell subset sorted from them (not recorded which). These receptors all stem from an adult woman who had mild COVID-19 (a few samples of this study predate the infection). Cell type and time point are not known.

This clonotype has just one count. The CDR3 spells CASSRGQSHHGELFF. The CDR3 nucleotides read TGCGCCAGCAGCAGGGGACAGTCTCATCACGGGGAGCTGTTTTTT. This rearrangement joins TRBV5-1 to TRBJ2-2; 7 bases line up with TRBD1. Germline V gives CDR1 SGHRS, CDR2 YFSETQ. The CDR3 contains 15 residues. The V gene end was trimmed by 4 bases and the J gene end by 7 bases; junction bases not matched to a gene: 10.

The chain employs TRBV4-3 and TRBJ2-7, with 10 bases aligning to TRBD2. This CDR3 is 15 amino acids long. CDR1 and CDR2 (germline): LGHNA, YSLEER. The ends lost 1 base at V and 6 bases at J; junction bases unmatched: 6. CDR3 DNA sequence: TGCGCCAGCAGCCAAGGCTCTAGCGGGAGCCGCGAGCAGTACTTC. This encodes CASSQGSSGSREQYF.

The chain couples TRBV12-3 or TRBV12-4 to TRBJ1-2, with D perhaps matching TRBD1 (6 bases). This CDR3 comprises 14 residues. Trimming shortened V by 7 bases and J by 4 bases, and 16 bases separated the two germline ends. The CDR3 DNA is TGTGCCAGCACACCATCCGGGGGCGTCTATGGCTACACCTTC. Encoded protein: CASTPSGGVYGYTF.

This clonotype has more than one count but fewer than ten. The genes are TRBV27 and TRBJ2-3; D might be TRBD2 (5 bases). This CDR3 has 14 amino acids. Trimming cost V 5 bases and J 2 bases, with 11 bases left between them. From germline, CDR1 is MNHEY and CDR2 SMNVEV (reference sequence). In DNA form, the CDR3 reads TGTGCCAGCAGTCCGACGGGAATCACAGATACGCAGTATTTT. Its protein is CASSPTGITDTQYF.

This clonotype was seen a few times. The chain uses TRBV6-6 and TRBJ2-5; D is perhaps TRBD2 (5 bases). The germline gives CDR1 MNHNY, CDR2 SVGAGI (reference sequence). The CDR3 runs 14 residues. The V end lost 2 bases, the J end lost 1 base, and 8 bases lay between the germline ends. DNA for the CDR3: TGTGCCAGCAGTTACGAAGCGGTCCAAGAGACCCAGTACTTC. Residues: CASSYEAVQETQYF.

This clonotype was counted a few times. The J gene is TRBJ2-2, the V gene TRBV5-1; a weak D match, TRBD1 (6 bases). CDR3 length: 13 residues. Germline V gene lookup returns CDR1 SGHRS and CDR2 YFSETQ. Trimming removed 7 bases at V and 7 bases at J, with 14 bases between. The CDR3 loop reads CASLPGVGGELFF. CDR3 nucleotides: TGCGCCAGCTTACCAGGGGTTGGCGGGGAGCTGTTTTTT. The variable domain in full, with the rest retrieved from reference TRBV5-1 and TRBJ2-2, is KAGVTQTPRYLIKTRGQQVTLSCSPISGHRSVSWYQQTPGQGLQFLFEYFSETQRNKGNFPGRFSGRQFSNSRSEMNVSTLELGDSALYLCASLPGVGGELFFGEGSRLTVL.

This clonotype was counted only a few times. The chain has TRBV9 and TRBJ1-1; no reliable D call. From germline, CDR1 is SGDLS and CDR2 YYNGEE. Trimming pared 1 base from V and 6 bases from J, leaving 10 bases between. The CDR3 extends over 13 amino acids. The CDR3 bases are TGTGCCAGCAGCGTAAGTCTTCTGGCTGAAGCTTTCTTT. Translation gives CASSVSLLAEAFF.

The table lists this clonotype with a few counts. The chain employs TRBV6-6 and TRBJ1-2, with 12 bases that match TRBD1. The V segment lost 5 bases and the J segment 6 bases; nucleotides outside the gene matches: 13. CDR3 length equals 17 residues. The germline V gene encodes CDR1 MNHNY and CDR2 SVGAGI (reference sequence). The CDR3 sequence: CASSVDRDRGRLDGYTF. The CDR3 nucleotides read TGTGCCAGCAGTGTAGACCGGGACAGGGGGCGATTAGATGGCTACACCTTC.

The rearrangement joins TRBV4-1 to TRBJ2-4; tentatively, D is TRBD1 or TRBD2 (5 bases each). V was trimmed by 9 bases and J by 3 bases, leaving 15 bases between them. Germline loops: CDR1 MGHRA, CDR2 YSYEKL. The length of the CDR3 is 14 residues. The CDR3 sequence: CASSGALFKNIQYF. Here the CDR3 DNA reads TGCGCCAGTTCCGGGGCCTTATTCAAAAACATTCAGTACTTC.

This clonotype turned up a few times. This chain connects TRBV7-9 to TRBJ2-1; 12 bases fit TRBD2. Unmatched junction bases numbered 3, after V lost 1 base and J lost 8 bases. This CDR3 spans 15 amino acids. Germline CDR1 and CDR2: SEHNR and FQNEAQ (reference sequence). DNA of the CDR3: TGTGCCAGCAGCTTAGGGACTAGCGGGACAGATGAGCAGTTCTTC. It specifies CASSLGTSGTDEQFF.

This clonotype was observed a handful of times. The chain combines TRBV5-4 with TRBJ2-3; perhaps TRBD2 as D (5 bases). Trimming took 3 bases from V and 1 from J, leaving 9 bases between them. Per germline, CDR1 SGHNT and CDR2 YYREEE (reference sequence). The CDR3 loop spans 14 amino acids. The CDR3 region has the DNA TGTGCCAGCAGCTGGACCGGGGGCACAGATACGCAGTATTTT. It translates to CASSWTGGTDTQYF. Full variable domain (remainder filled in from reference TRBV5-4 and TRBJ2-3): ETGVTQSPTHLIKTRGQQVTLRCSSQSGHNTVSWYQQALGQGPQFIFQYYREEENGRGNFPPRFSGLQFPNYSSELNVNALELDDSALYLCASSWTGGTDTQYFGPGTRLTVL.

Regarding this clonotype: One end of the junction does not line up with germline, which may come from a read error. The chain carries TRBV6-6 and TRBJ1-2; weak D call: TRBD1 (6 bases). CDR3 size: 12 residues. Per the germline V gene, CDR1 is MNHNY and CDR2 is SVGAGI (reference sequence). The CDR3 region has the DNA TGTGCCAGCAGGAGAGTGGACAGACCTGCTCTATTC. Its translation is CASRRVDRPALF.

V is TRBV4-3 and J is TRBJ2-7; 8 bases map to TRBD2. The CDR3 is made up of 18 amino acids. V lost 1 base, J lost 1 base, and 12 bases stayed unmatched. The germline V gene has CDR1 LGHNA and CDR2 YSLEER. CDR3 sequence (DNA): TGCGCCAGCAGCCAAGGAGTGAGCGGAGCGGGAGTTTCCTACGAGCAGTACTTC. Encoded protein: CASSQGVSGAGVSYEQYF.

V and J are TRBV29-1 and TRBJ1-1; D not certain. The CDR3 spans 10 residues. Germline V gene lookup returns CDR1 SQVTM and CDR2 ANQGSEA. The V end was cut by 7 bases, the J end by 6 bases, with 9 bases between. CDR3 bases: TGCAGCGCGGTTACAGCTGAAGCTTTCTTT. Protein product: CSAVTAEAFF.

Ten or more counts support this clonotype. This sequence joins TRBV4-1 and TRBJ2-7; 11 bases fit TRBD1. CDR1 MGHRA and CDR2 YSYEKL come from the germline V gene. This CDR3 is built from 16 residues. V was clipped by 6 bases and J by 2 bases; unmatched bases: 9. In DNA, the CDR3 is TGCGCCAGCAGTCGGGGGACAGGGGGAACCACCTACGAGCAGTACTTC. Translating gives CASSRGTGGTTYEQYF.

This chain uses TRBV12-3 or TRBV12-4 with TRBJ1-2; 8 nucleotides align to TRBD1. V was pared by 6 bases and J by 3 bases, with 6 bases of the junction left unmatched. The CDR3 loop spans 14 amino acids. In nucleotides, the CDR3 is TGTGCCAGCAGGTTATCGACAGGGGACTATGGCTACACCTTC. Translation: CASRLSTGDYGYTF.